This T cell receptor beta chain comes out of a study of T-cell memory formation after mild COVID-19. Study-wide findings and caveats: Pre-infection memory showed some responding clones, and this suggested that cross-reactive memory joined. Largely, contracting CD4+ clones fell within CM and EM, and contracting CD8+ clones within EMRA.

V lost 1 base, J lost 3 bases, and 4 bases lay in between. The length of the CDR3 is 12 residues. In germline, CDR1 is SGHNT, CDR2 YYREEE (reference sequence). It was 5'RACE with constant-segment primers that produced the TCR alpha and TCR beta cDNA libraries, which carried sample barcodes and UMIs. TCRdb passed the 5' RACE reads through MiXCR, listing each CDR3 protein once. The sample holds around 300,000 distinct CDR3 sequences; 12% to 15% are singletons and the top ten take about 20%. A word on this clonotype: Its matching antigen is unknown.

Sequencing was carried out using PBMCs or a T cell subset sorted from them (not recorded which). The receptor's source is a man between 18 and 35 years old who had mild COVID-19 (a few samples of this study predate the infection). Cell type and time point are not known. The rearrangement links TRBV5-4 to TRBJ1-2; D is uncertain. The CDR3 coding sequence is TGTGCCAGCAGCTTGTGGGACTATGGCTACACCTTC. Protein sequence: CASSLWDYGYTF.